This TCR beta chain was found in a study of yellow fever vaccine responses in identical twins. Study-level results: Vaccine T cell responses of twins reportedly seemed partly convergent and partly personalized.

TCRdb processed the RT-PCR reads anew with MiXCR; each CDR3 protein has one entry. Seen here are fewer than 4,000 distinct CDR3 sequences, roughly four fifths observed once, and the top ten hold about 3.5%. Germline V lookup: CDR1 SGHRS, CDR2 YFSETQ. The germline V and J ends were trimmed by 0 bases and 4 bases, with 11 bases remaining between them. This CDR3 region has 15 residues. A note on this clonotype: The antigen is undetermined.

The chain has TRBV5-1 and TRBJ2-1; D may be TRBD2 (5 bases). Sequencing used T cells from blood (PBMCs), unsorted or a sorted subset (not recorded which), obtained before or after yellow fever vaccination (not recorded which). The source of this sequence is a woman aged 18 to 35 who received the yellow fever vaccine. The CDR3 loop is CASSLALPGYNEQFF. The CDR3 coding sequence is TGCGCCAGCAGCTTGGCACTACCGGGGTACAATGAGCAGTTCTTC. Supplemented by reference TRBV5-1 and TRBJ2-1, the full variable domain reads KAGVTQTPRYLIKTRGQQVTLSCSPISGHRSVSWYQQTPGQGLQFLFEYFSETQRNKGNFPGRFSGRQFSNSRSEMNVSTLELGDSALYLCASSLALPGYNEQFFGPGTRLTVL.